The 25 T cell receptor beta chains below all came from one sample that was sequenced in a study of CXCR3-negative and CXCR3-positive naive CD8 T cells. For these receptors, no antigen is known. Findings and limits, study-wide: Hydrophobicity of TRB CDR3s was greater in CXCR3-positive naive cells than in CXCR3-negative naive cells.

cDNA libraries for TRB were generated by 5' RACE incorporating UMI labels. From its re-call of the 5' RACE reads, TCRdb lists each CDR3 protein once, without DNA. The table gives about 130,000 distinct CDR3 sequences; the top ten clones make up around 0.62% of it. Source material: naive CXCR3+ CD8+ T cells from blood. Subset: CD45RO-CCR7+CD27+CD95- naive CD8+ T cells expressing CXCR3 (TNR3+). Receptors originate from a human donor in good health. Some clones in this sample may be carry-over from other donors' samples.

The chain employs TRBV29-1 and TRBJ2-7; as DNA is missing, the TRBD1 call by TCRdb cannot be tested. Germline V gene sequence: CDR1 SQVTM, CDR2 ANQGSEA. The CDR3 extends over 12 amino acids. CDR3 amino acids: CSVEEGGYEQYF.

The chain combines TRBV28 with TRBJ2-7; TCRdb selects TRBD2, and the lack of DNA leaves this call unchecked. CDR3 length: 14 residues. The germline V gene encodes CDR1 MDHEN and CDR2 SYDVKM. CDR3 amino acids: CATRLAGGTYEQYF.

The chain combines TRBV5-1 with TRBJ2-1; TCRdb proposes TRBD2, but this gene call is untestable without DNA. The CDR3 covers 15 residues. Per germline, CDR1 SGHRS and CDR2 YFSETQ. The CDR3 region is CASSLLTSGYNEQFF. The full variable domain, completed using reference TRBV5-1 and TRBJ2-1, is KAGVTQTPRYLIKTRGQQVTLSCSPISGHRSVSWYQQTPGQGLQFLFEYFSETQRNKGNFPGRFSGRQFSNSRSEMNVSTLELGDSALYLCASSLLTSGYNEQFFGPGTRLTVL.

This chain links TRBV9 with TRBJ2-7; the D gene TCRdb calls, TRBD2, cannot be checked with no DNA. This CDR3 is built from 14 residues. Germline V gives CDR1 SGDLS, CDR2 YYNGEE. The chain's CDR3 is CASSERTSAYEQYF.

The chain combines TRBV14 with TRBJ1-4. Germline-derived CDR1 and CDR2 are SGHDN and FVKESK. The CDR3 covers 16 residues. Here the CDR3 reads CASSQEGGRLDEKLFF.

The rearrangement links TRBV3-1 to TRBJ1-1; TCRdb reports TRBD1, a call that lacks DNA to check it against. This CDR3 has 16 amino acids. Germline CDR1 reads LGHDT; CDR2 reads YNNKEL (reference sequence). The CDR3 reads CASTALWGPGNTEAFF.

J is TRBJ1-2 and V is TRBV5-4. The CDR3 is made up of 14 amino acids. Germline CDR1 SGHNT, CDR2 YYREEE (reference sequence). The CDR3 here is CASSSGDFILRYTF.

This chain uses TRBV6-5 with TRBJ2-5; TCRdb calls TRBD2, which cannot be checked without DNA. CDR1 is MNHEY, CDR2 SVGAGI, per germline. The CDR3 extends over 12 amino acids. CDR3 sequence: CASSEGLETQYF.

The chain links TRBV7-9 to TRBJ2-7; TCRdb returns TRBD1, unconfirmable since there is no DNA. CDR1 and CDR2 from the germline V gene are SEHNR and FQNEAQ (reference sequence). This CDR3 is built from 14 residues. The CDR3 loop is CASSSDSSSYEQYF.

V is TRBV12-3 or TRBV12-4 and J is TRBJ1-2; absent DNA, TCRdb's TRBD1 call cannot be checked. The CDR3 totals 12 residues. The CDR3 sequence is CASSFGTDGYTF.

The chain couples TRBV6-2 or TRBV6-3 to TRBJ2-1; TCRdb's D gene call, TRBD2, goes unchecked for lack of DNA. CDR3 length: 13 amino acids. Germline-derived CDR1 and CDR2 are MNHEY and SVGEGT. This chain's CDR3 is CASTWGGRNEQFF.

V usage is TRBV12-3 or TRBV12-4 and J usage is TRBJ1-2; TCRdb's assignment of TRBD1 cannot be checked, as there is no DNA. The CDR3 consists of 12 residues. CDR3 sequence: CASSDREGGYTF.

The chain joins TRBV19 to TRBJ1-1. Germline assignment: CDR1 LNHDA and CDR2 SQIVND (reference sequence). CDR3 length: 14 residues. The CDR3 loop reads CASSVGTANTEAFF. The whole variable domain, remainder taken from reference TRBV19 and TRBJ1-1, is DGGITQSPKYLFRKEGQNVTLSCEQNLNHDAMYWYRQDPGQGLRLIYYSQIVNDFQKGDIAEGYSVSREKKESFPLTVTSAQKNPTAFYLCASSVGTANTEAFFGQGTRLTVV.

The CDR3 sequence: CASSFPVNGRDEQFF. The genes are TRBV12-3 or TRBV12-4 and TRBJ2-1; the TRBD2 assignment by TCRdb is unverifiable without DNA. There are 15 residues in the CDR3.

The CDR3 region is CASSANLAGARDIQYF. V usage is TRBV19 and J usage is TRBJ2-4; absent DNA, TCRdb's TRBD2 call cannot be checked. Germline V CDR1 and CDR2: LNHDA, SQIVND (reference sequence). The CDR3 runs 16 residues.

CDR3 sequence reads: CASSVVGSPDNEQFF. The chain has TRBV9 and TRBJ2-1; TCRdb selects TRBD1, and the lack of DNA leaves this call unchecked. Germline values: CDR1 SGDLS, CDR2 YYNGEE. The CDR3 extends over 15 amino acids.

This sequence joins TRBV12-3 or TRBV12-4 and TRBJ2-1. The CDR3 is 15 residues long. The CDR3 loop is CASSLAQSSYNEKFF.

The chain's CDR3 is CASSDDGPKSNQPQHF. The chain couples TRBV10-1 to TRBJ1-5. The germline gives CDR1 WNHNN, CDR2 SYGVQD (reference sequence). This CDR3 has 16 amino acids.

This chain uses TRBV20-1 with TRBJ1-5; the TCRdb call, TRBD1, lacks DNA for checking. The CDR3 is 14 residues long. Per germline, CDR1 DFQATT and CDR2 SNEGSKA (reference sequence). The CDR3 sequence is CSARDGQGDQPQHF.

The rearrangement links TRBV20-1 to TRBJ1-1. Germline CDR1 and CDR2: DFQATT and SNEGSKA (reference sequence). The CDR3 consists of 17 residues. The CDR3 sequence is CSARGIGESLMNTEAFF.

The chain recombines TRBV15 with TRBJ1-1; TCRdb proposes TRBD1, but this gene call is untestable without DNA. From germline, CDR1 is LNHNV and CDR2 YYDKDF (reference sequence). This CDR3 has 16 amino acids. This chain's CDR3 is CATSRGTGGLNTEAFF.

The V and J genes are TRBV9 and TRBJ1-1; the TCRdb call, TRBD1, lacks DNA for checking. Germline V gene lookup returns CDR1 SGDLS and CDR2 YYNGEE. The length of the CDR3 is 14 residues. CDR3 sequence: CASSVYGGNTEAFF.

This chain connects TRBV28 to TRBJ1-2. This CDR3 has 13 amino acids. From germline, CDR1 is MDHEN and CDR2 SYDVKM. This CDR3 reads CASSLEQYYGYTF.

The chain carries TRBV29-1 and TRBJ2-1; lacking DNA, the TRBD1 call made by TCRdb goes unchecked. The CDR3 covers 14 residues. CDR1 and CDR2 (germline): SQVTM, ANQGSEA. CDR3 region: CSVEGTGAYNEQFF.

This sequence joins TRBV12-3 or TRBV12-4 and TRBJ2-3. CDR3 size: 15 residues. This CDR3 is CASSLSTFSTDTQYF.